This TCR beta chain was recorded in a study of blood T cell repertoires in COVID-19 (dated by TCRdb to the early 2020s). Background for the entire study: Samples covering the acute and convalescent phases of COVID-19 were provided by collaborators in the United States, Italy and Spain. HLA class I and class II types, where available, came from metadata supplied by the sample provider rather than from assay-based typing. The prospective study material was composed of cDNA or gDNA derived from T cells, B-cell-depleted T cells, or PBMCs. Samples came from the ongoing ImmuneRACE study (first 160 participants) plus 1,254 subjects from 6 global collaborators. Sample metadata almost always included a de-identified subject ID, COVID-19 status, age in years and sex. The repertoires were made available in a free public database intended to serve as a resource for research on the immune response to SARS-CoV-2. The dataset comprised deeply sampled blood TCRbeta repertoires from subjects exposed to, actively infected with, or recovered from COVID-19. Broad study findings and their caveats: How much clinical and demographic metadata was included differed by source and by participant, and the metadata was provided uncurated.

Trimming removed 4 bases from V and 6 bases from J, leaving 7 bases between the germline ends. The CDR3 covers 12 residues, taking in both the cysteine and the phenylalanine. Of the read, only the CDR3 DNA is kept; its 36 bases are in frame from base 1. The germline V gene encodes CDR1 MNHEY and CDR2 SVGEGT. The immunoSEQ Assay, a bias-controlled multiplex PCR, was used to amplify TCRbeta CDR3 regions from genomic DNA. As for how the authors treated the data: Within the assay, amplification of reference gene primers was used to estimate how many nucleated cells each sample contained. To quantify the absolute abundance of each unique TCRbeta CDR3 rearrangement, sequence reads were collapsed and filtered. For each sample, productive Simpson clonality was calculated as the square root of Simpson's diversity index across productive rearrangements. Imported from immuneACCESS, the table was reduced by TCRdb to in-frame sequences with V and J called. These copies leave out some clones; in studies compared against another copy, an unresolved V gene accounts for under half, and the cause of the remainder is not known. The V and J calls and clone size come from that table; D and trimming were worked out from the DNA. The sample data list fewer than 250,000 clones, and about four fifths of these were observed just once. The biggest ten clones account for 2.5% to 3.5% of the sample.

Whole blood was collected in K2EDTA tubes by collaborating institutions according to the institutions' own protocols. For TCRbeta analysis, collaborators shipped samples as frozen whole blood, isolated PBMCs, or DNA extracted from either of those sample types. Note on this clone: Its antigen remains unidentified. Within one base of it there is no much larger clone, and no base qualities were kept.

This TCR came from a man aged 50 to 60 with active or convalescent COVID-19. The sequenced sample consisted of peripheral blood. The V and J segments used are TRBV6-2 or TRBV6-3 and TRBJ1-5; a tentative D call is TRBD1 (5 bases match). The CDR3 has the sequence CASSSGLQPQHF. The nucleotide sequence is given as TGTGCCAGCAGTTCGGGACTTCAGCCCCAGCATTTT.